These 20 T cell receptor beta chains were all obtained from the same sample, sequenced in a study of blood T cell repertoires in COVID-19. Sequencing was performed with immunoSEQ multiplex PCR; in TCRdb, only in-frame clones are kept and a portion is missing. Of about 200,000 clones in the sample, 83% were seen once. Input material: peripheral blood. These receptors were collected from a woman aged 35 to 49 with active or convalescent COVID-19.

This clone was counted a few times. This rearrangement joins TRBV5-1 to TRBJ2-2; maybe TRBD2 (5 bases). V gave up 4 bases and J gave up 6 bases, with 16 bases separating them. The CDR3 length is 15 residues. The V gene's germline CDR1 is SGHRS and CDR2 YFSETQ. CDR3: CASSEGFERAGELFF. The CDR3 bases are TGCGCCAGCAGCGAGGGCTTCGAAAGGGCCGGGGAGCTGTTTTTT.

J is TRBJ2-7 and V is TRBV10-1; the match to TRBD1 covers 7 bases. V was clipped by 7 bases and J by 6 bases; unmatched bases: 9. Per germline, CDR1 WNHNN and CDR2 SYGVQD (reference sequence). The CDR3 is made up of 13 amino acids. CDR3 in amino acids: CASNEIPGGEQYF. CDR3 sequence (DNA): TGCGCCAGCAATGAAATCCCAGGGGGCGAGCAGTACTTC.

This clone was counted a single time. The chain joins TRBV30 to TRBJ1-5, with D perhaps TRBD1 (5 bases). Trimming left V 2 bases short and J 4 bases short, with 12 bases between. CDR1 GTSNPN and CDR2 SVGIG come from the germline V gene (reference sequence). The CDR3 is made up of 14 amino acids. CDR3 loop: CAWSRGLGNQPQHF. For the CDR3, the DNA is TGTGCCTGGAGTCGGGGGTTAGGGAATCAGCCCCAGCATTTT.

This clone has just one count. The chain has TRBV24-1 and TRBJ2-5; 10 bases fit TRBD2. The CDR3 length is 16 residues. Germline-derived CDR1 and CDR2 are KGHDR and SFDVKD. Trimming cost V 5 bases and J 4 bases; bases outside gene matches: 9. In DNA, the CDR3 is TGTGCCACCAGTGGAGGTCTAGCGGGAGTTATAGAGACCCAGTACTTC. Protein sequence: CATSGGLAGVIETQYF.

The genes are TRBV9 and TRBJ1-2; TRBD1 matches 7 bases. The CDR3 is 14 amino acids. V was clipped by 3 bases and J by 0 bases; unmatched bases: 2. The germline V gene encodes CDR1 SGDLS and CDR2 YYNGEE. The DNA of the CDR3 is TGTGCCAGCAGCGGACAGGGTCCTAACTATGGCTACACCTTC. Its protein product is CASSGQGPNYGYTF.

The CDR3 bases are TGTGCCAGCAGCGTAGAAACAGGGTCTGGCGGCTACACCTTC. It is translated as CASSVETGSGGYTF. The J gene is TRBJ1-2, the V gene TRBV7-6; TRBD1 might be the D (6 bases). Per germline, CDR1 SGHVS and CDR2 FNYEAQ. The length of the CDR3 is 14 residues. With 5 bases removed from V and 8 bases from J, the gap between germline ends came to 18 bases.

In this sample, this clone turned up many times. One end of the junction fails to match germline, which may point to a read error. This chain links TRBV6-5 with TRBJ1-2, with TRBD1 identical over 10 bases. The germline V gene has CDR1 MNHEY and CDR2 SVGAGI. The CDR3 is 13 residues long. DNA for the CDR3: TGCGTTGGGGACAGGGGCTCCGACTATGGCTACACCTTC. Translated, it gives CVGDRGSDYGYTF.

This clone was observed a few times. The chain uses TRBV19 and TRBJ1-5; no clear D. The V gene lost 9 bases and the J gene lost 3 bases, with 15 bases spanning the gap. The CDR3 totals 14 residues. CDR1 LNHDA and CDR2 SQIVND come from the germline V gene (reference sequence). The CDR3 region is CASHNREVNQPQHF. DNA of the CDR3: TGTGCCAGCCATAATCGGGAGGTCAATCAGCCCCAGCATTTT.

This clone was detected a few times. The chain couples TRBV6-4 to TRBJ1-2, with D unresolved. The germline CDR1 and CDR2 sequences are MRHNA and SNTAGT. V was clipped by 0 bases and J by 7 bases, with 18 bases between them. This CDR3 has 16 amino acids. The CDR3 protein is CASSDSIASTRSGYTF. The CDR3 DNA reads as TGTGCCAGCAGTGACTCGATCGCCTCGACTAGGAGTGGCTACACCTTC.

The chain uses TRBV7-6 and TRBJ2-3; D uncertain. This CDR3 comprises 15 residues. Germline CDR1 and CDR2: SGHVS and FNYEAQ. Trimming took off 0 bases at V and 3 bases at J, with 10 bases between the two ends. The CDR3 sequence: CASSLAQTSTDTQYF. The CDR3 bases are TGTGCCAGCAGCTTAGCCCAGACTTCAACAGATACGCAGTATTTT.

V and J are TRBV24-1 and TRBJ2-3, with 7 nucleotides matching TRBD1. V lost 7 bases to trimming and J lost 4 bases; unmatched junction nucleotides: 10. Looked up from germline, CDR1 is KGHDR and CDR2 is SFDVKD. This CDR3 has 15 amino acids. The DNA of the CDR3 is TGTGCCACCAGCGAACGACAGGGTTTGGCAGATACGCAGTATTTT. Protein sequence: CATSERQGLADTQYF.

This clone was counted a single time. The CDR3 reads CASSSRRGAYGYTF. DNA for the CDR3: TGTGCCAGCAGTTCTCGCAGGGGGGCCTATGGCTACACCTTC. This chain uses TRBV2 with TRBJ1-2, with 7 bases fitting TRBD1. Germline CDR1 and CDR2: SNHLY and FYNNEI. The CDR3 loop spans 14 amino acids. V shed 5 bases and J 4 bases; nucleotides not matched to a gene: 7. Full variable domain (rest looked up from reference TRBV2 and TRBJ1-2): EPEVTQTPSHQVTQMGQEVILRCVPISNHLYFYWYRQILGQKVEFLVSFYNNEISEKSEIFDDQFSVERPDGSNFTLKIRSTKLEDSAMYFCASSSRRGAYGYTFGSGTRLTVV.

The gene calls are TRBV18 and TRBJ2-1; the match to TRBD1 covers 11 bases. The CDR3 extends over 15 amino acids. Germline lookup yields CDR1 KGHSH and CDR2 LQKENI. V was pared by 3 bases and J by 6 bases, with 4 bases of the junction left unmatched. The CDR3 nucleotides are TGTGCCAGCTCACCTCCGGGACAGGGGGTCAATGAGCAGTTCTTC. It specifies CASSPPGQGVNEQFF.

The chain is built from TRBV6-4 and TRBJ2-2; TRBD1 matches at 7 bases. Germline lookup yields CDR1 MRHNA and CDR2 SNTAGT. V lost 3 bases and J lost 7; bases outside the gene matches: 14. The CDR3 loop spans 17 amino acids. The CDR3 is CASSDDTQGEENGELFF. The CDR3, as DNA: TGTGCCAGCAGTGATGATACGCAGGGGGAAGAAAACGGGGAGCTGTTTTTT.

The rearrangement joins TRBV5-4 to TRBJ2-3, with a weak D call TRBD2 (6 bases). V was clipped by 1 base and J by 2 bases, with 20 bases between them. Per germline, CDR1 SGHNT and CDR2 YYREEE (reference sequence). The CDR3 loop spans 18 amino acids. The CDR3 bases are TGTGCCAGCAGCTTGCGACTGGGACTCGGTACCCACACAGATACGCAGTATTTT. Amino acid sequence: CASSLRLGLGTHTDTQYF.

The chain couples TRBV29-1 to TRBJ2-1, with TRBD1 matching over 7 bases. V trimming: 7 bases; J trimming: 0 bases; junction bases outside the gene matches: 6. Germline CDR1 and CDR2: SQVTM and ANQGSEA. The CDR3 totals 14 residues. DNA of the CDR3: TGCAGCGCAAGGGGGCAAAGCTCCTACAATGAGCAGTTCTTC. It translates to CSARGQSSYNEQFF.

The V call is TRBV19, the J call TRBJ2-7; 7 bases are shared with TRBD1. CDR3 size: 12 residues. After removal of 10 bases from V and 2 bases from J, the junction contained 5 bases not matched to a gene. The germline V gene encodes CDR1 LNHDA and CDR2 SQIVND (reference sequence). The DNA of the CDR3 is TGTGCCAACCGGACAGGAGCCTACGAGCAGTACTTC. Translated, it gives CANRTGAYEQYF.

The chain combines TRBV14 with TRBJ1-5, with D uncertain. CDR3 length: 13 residues. V dropped 1 base and J dropped 6 bases, with 7 bases sitting between them. CDR1 and CDR2 (germline): SGHDN, FVKESK. The CDR3 bases are TGTGCCAGCAGCCAAGGAGGGTTTCAGCCCCAGCATTTT. As protein: CASSQGGFQPQHF.

This clone has a single count. V is TRBV19 and J is TRBJ2-1; maybe TRBD2 (6 bases). V was trimmed by 3 bases and J by 12 bases, leaving 18 bases between them. Germline CDR1 LNHDA, CDR2 SQIVND (reference sequence). This CDR3 contains 14 residues. CDR3 in DNA: TGTGCCAGTAGTATTTCGGCTAGCGCCGGGGGGCAGTTCTTC. As protein: CASSISASAGGQFF.

This chain links TRBV7-9 with TRBJ1-1; 7 bases fit TRBD1. The CDR3 contains 16 residues. The J segment lost 5 bases and the V segment lost 6 bases, leaving 15 bases of the junction unmatched. Germline loops: CDR1 SEHNR, CDR2 FQNEAQ (reference sequence). CDR3 sequence reads: CASSSTATGTRTEAFF. CDR3 nucleotides: TGTGCCAGCAGTTCTACAGCGACAGGGACGAGGACTGAAGCTTTCTTT.